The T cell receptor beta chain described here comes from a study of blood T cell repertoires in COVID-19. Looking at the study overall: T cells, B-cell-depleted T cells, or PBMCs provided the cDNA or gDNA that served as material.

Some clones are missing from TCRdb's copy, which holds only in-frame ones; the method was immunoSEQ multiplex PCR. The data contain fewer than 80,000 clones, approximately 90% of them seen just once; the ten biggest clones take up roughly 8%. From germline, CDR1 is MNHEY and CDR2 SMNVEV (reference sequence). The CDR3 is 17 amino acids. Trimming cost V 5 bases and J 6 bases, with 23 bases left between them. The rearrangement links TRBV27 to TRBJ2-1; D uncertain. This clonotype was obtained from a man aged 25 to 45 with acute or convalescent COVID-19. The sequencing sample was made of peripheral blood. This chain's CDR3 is CASSPTRVDLHGNEQFF. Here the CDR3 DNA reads TGTGCCAGCAGTCCCACTCGCGTCGACTTACATGGCAATGAGCAGTTCTTC.